These 29 T cell receptor beta chains originate from one sample sequenced in a study of T cell changes during pregnancy in multiple sclerosis. Measured with immunoSEQ multiplex PCR; TCRdb has only the in-frame clones, and not every one. The data hold approximately 93,000 clones, with more than 85% observed a single time. Material: peripheral blood, obtained before pregnancy. The receptors here all came from a female donor with multiple sclerosis, enrolled in a pregnancy study.

This chain uses TRBV11-2 with TRBJ2-7; TRBD1 agrees at 10 bases. Per the germline V gene, CDR1 is SGHAT and CDR2 is FQNNGV. J was trimmed by 5 bases and V by 4 bases; bases with no gene match: 8. This CDR3 is built from 15 residues. DNA of the CDR3: TGTGCCAGCAGCTCTGGGGGACAGGGGCGTCACGAGCAGTACTTC. Protein sequence: CASSSGGQGRHEQYF.

This clone was picked up a small number of times. The chain uses TRBV4-2 and TRBJ2-5, with D tentatively TRBD2 (6 bases). V lost 2 bases and J lost 5, with 18 bases in between. The CDR3 is made up of 16 amino acids. Looked up from germline, CDR1 is LGHNA and CDR2 is YNFKEQ. CDR3 sequence (DNA): TGTGCCAGCAGCCAATCCGGAGGGACCCCGCGGGAGACCCAGTACTTC. Protein product: CASSQSGGTPRETQYF.

V usage is TRBV10-3 and J usage is TRBJ2-1; 7 positions agree with TRBD2. The ends lost 8 bases at V and 5 bases at J; junction bases unmatched: 0. Germline V gene data show CDR1 as ENHRY and CDR2 as SYGVKD. This CDR3 has 11 residues. The CDR3 coding sequence is TGTGCCATCGGGAGGGACAATGAGCAGTTCTTC. Protein product: CAIGRDNEQFF.

The V and J genes are TRBV7-3 and TRBJ2-3; TRBD2 agrees at 7 bases. The CDR3 length is 15 residues. From germline, CDR1 is SGHTA and CDR2 FQGTGA. V lost 9 bases to trimming and J lost 2 bases; unmatched junction nucleotides: 11. As DNA, the CDR3 is TGTGCCAGGGACCAGCGGGAAACCCACACAGATACGCAGTATTTT. Translating gives CARDQRETHTDTQYF. Filled out from reference TRBV7-3 and TRBJ2-3, the complete variable domain reads GAGVSQTPSNKVTEKGKYVELRCDPISGHTALYWYRQSLGQGPEFLIYFQGTGAADDSGLPNDRFFAVRPEGSVSTLKIQRTERGDSAVYLCARDQRETHTDTQYFGPGTRLTVL.

The count of this clone is one. The chain has TRBV13 and TRBJ2-1; 15 nucleotides align to TRBD2. Germline V lookup: CDR1 PRHDT, CDR2 FYEKMQ (reference sequence). Unmatched junction bases numbered 13, after V lost 4 bases and J lost 3 bases. The CDR3 is 20 residues long. The CDR3 nucleotides read TGTGCCAGCAGCTCCTATACTAGGACTAGCGGGAGGGGGGTCTACAATGAGCAGTTCTTC. It yields the protein CASSSYTRTSGRGVYNEQFF. Looking up the rest from reference TRBV13 and TRBJ2-1 gives the full variable domain: AAGVIQSPRHLIKEKRETATLKCYPIPRHDTVYWYQQGPGQDPQFLISFYEKMQSDKGSIPDRFSAQQFSDYHSELNMSSLELGDSALYFCASSSYTRTSGRGVYNEQFFGPGTRLTVL.

This chain links TRBV28 with TRBJ2-7, with D possibly TRBD2 on 6 matching bases. V was trimmed by 8 bases and J by 5 bases, leaving 16 bases between them. The CDR3 length is 13 residues. CDR1 and CDR2 from the germline V gene are MDHEN and SYDVKM. The DNA for the CDR3 is TGTGCCAGCTCCTCGGGGGACCGGAACGAGCAGTACTTC. This translates into CASSSGDRNEQYF.

The CDR3 protein is CASSSGTSGTYNEQFF. As DNA, the CDR3 is TGTGCCAGCAGCTCGGGGACTAGCGGAACCTACAATGAGCAGTTCTTC. The chain employs TRBV9 and TRBJ2-1, with 11 bases matching TRBD2. CDR3 length: 16 residues. Germline V gene sequence: CDR1 SGDLS, CDR2 YYNGEE. V trimming: 4 bases; J trimming: 2 bases; junction bases outside the gene matches: 5.

This rearrangement joins TRBV7-9 to TRBJ2-1, with 8 bases identical to TRBD2. J was trimmed by 6 bases and V by 8 bases; bases with no gene match: 9. From germline, CDR1 is SEHNR and CDR2 FQNEAQ (reference sequence). The CDR3 spans 14 residues. DNA of the CDR3: TGTGCCAGCTTCAGCGGGAGTACTGGCAATGAGCAGTTCTTC. It codes for CASFSGSTGNEQFF.

The chain uses TRBV5-1 and TRBJ1-2; 9 bases align to TRBD1. Germline CDR1 is SGHRS and CDR2 is YFSETQ. V shed 6 bases, J shed 4 bases, and the junction held 7 bases outside the gene matches. The CDR3 loop spans 14 amino acids. The CDR3 nucleotides are TGCGCCAGCACCCCGGGACAGGGTCTCTATGGCTACACCTTC. It specifies CASTPGQGLYGYTF.

J is TRBJ1-5 and V is TRBV6-1, with TRBD1 as a possible D gene (5 bases). From germline, CDR1 is MNHNS and CDR2 SASEGT. The V end was cut by 1 base, the J end by 6 bases, with 16 bases between. The length of the CDR3 is 16 residues. CDR3 sequence reads: CASSEVQGSLGQPQHF. DNA for the CDR3: TGTGCCAGCAGTGAAGTGCAGGGATCTTTGGGTCAGCCCCAGCATTTT.

The rearrangement joins TRBV5-1 to TRBJ1-1, with a tentative D call TRBD1 (5 bases). From germline, CDR1 is SGHRS and CDR2 YFSETQ. Trimming took off 0 bases at V and 1 base at J, with 7 bases between the two ends. The CDR3 extends over 14 amino acids. DNA of the CDR3: TGCGCCAGCAGCTTGGCTAGGGGGAACACTGAAGCTTTCTTT. Its translation is CASSLARGNTEAFF.

The gene calls are TRBV5-8 and TRBJ1-2, with D possibly matching TRBD1 (5 bases). Germline CDR1 SGHTS, CDR2 YDEGEE. The V gene lost 4 bases and the J gene lost 3 bases, with 16 bases spanning the gap. The CDR3 runs to 15 residues. DNA of the CDR3: TGTGCCAGCAGCCTACCGCGTCAGGGTGACTATGGCTACACCTTC. Amino acid sequence: CASSLPRQGDYGYTF.

J is TRBJ1-5 and V is TRBV6-1; 8 nucleotides agree with TRBD1. J lost 3 bases, V lost 3 bases, and 4 bases had no gene match. The CDR3 has 15 amino acids. Looked up from germline, CDR1 is MNHNS and CDR2 is SASEGT. As DNA, the CDR3 is TGTGCCAGCAGTGAGGACAGGGCGAACAATCAGCCCCAGCATTTT. Protein product: CASSEDRANNQPQHF.

The chain carries TRBV5-1 and TRBJ1-5; a possible D gene is TRBD1 (6 bases). The germline V and J ends were trimmed by 5 bases and 1 base, with 13 bases remaining between them. The CDR3 is made up of 15 amino acids. The V gene's germline CDR1 is SGHRS and CDR2 YFSETQ. The CDR3 protein is CASSFTGLSNQPQHF. The CDR3 region has the DNA TGCGCCAGCAGTTTCACAGGGTTGAGCAATCAGCCCCAGCATTTT.

The CDR3 DNA reads as TGTGCCAGCAGCGCCTACAGGGTGAACACCGGGGAGCTGTTTTTT. Translation gives CASSAYRVNTGELFF. V gene TRBV7-8 combines with J gene TRBJ2-2; perhaps TRBD1 as D (6 bases). The CDR3 sequence is 15 residues long. Germline V lookup: CDR1 SGHVS, CDR2 FQNEAQ. Trimming removed 5 bases from V and 1 base from J, with 11 bases in between.

The gene calls are TRBV5-1 and TRBJ2-7; a weak D match, TRBD2 (6 bases). Germline V gene sequence: CDR1 SGHRS, CDR2 YFSETQ. Trimming took 0 bases from V and 13 from J, leaving 14 bases between them. The CDR3 consists of 12 residues. CDR3 loop: CASSLAGVGAYF. The DNA for the CDR3 is TGCGCCAGCAGCTTGGCGGGGGTAGGGGCCTACTTC.

The chain has TRBV7-2 and TRBJ1-3; 7 nucleotides agree with TRBD1. V lost 2 bases to trimming and J lost 7 bases; unmatched junction nucleotides: 8. Per germline, CDR1 SGHTA and CDR2 FQGNSA. The CDR3 spans 15 residues. As DNA, the CDR3 is TGTGCCAGCAGCTTATCGACAGGGATCGGGAACACCATATATTTT. This gives the protein CASSLSTGIGNTIYF. The full variable domain, rest sourced from reference TRBV7-2 and TRBJ1-3, is GAGVSQSPSNKVTEKGKDVELRCDPISGHTALYWYRQSLGQGLEFLIYFQGNSAPDKSGLPSDRFSAERTGGSVSTLTIQRTQQEDSAVYLCASSLSTGIGNTIYFGEGSWLTVV.

About this clone itself: The sample contains more than one DNA sequence encoding this CDR3. The rearrangement uses TRBV27 and TRBJ2-7; D might be TRBD1 (6 bases). Deletions cut 6 bases from V and 0 bases from J, with 9 bases between. Germline values: CDR1 MNHEY, CDR2 SMNVEV (reference sequence). This CDR3 has 13 residues. This CDR3 reads CASRSDSSYEQYF. The CDR3 DNA sequence: TGTGCCAGCAGGTCGGACAGCTCCTACGAGCAGTACTTC.

The chain links TRBV27 to TRBJ2-1; D remains unclear. The CDR3 is 12 amino acids. V lost 6 bases and J 4 bases, leaving 7 bases between the germline ends. CDR1 is MNHEY, CDR2 SMNVEV, per germline (reference sequence). The CDR3: CASSPTYNEQFF. CDR3 nucleotide sequence: TGTGCCAGCAGCCCAACTTACAATGAGCAGTTCTTC.

This chain uses TRBV10-3 with TRBJ2-7; D call uncertain. CDR3 length equals 11 residues. V lost 4 bases to trimming and J lost 7 bases, with 8 bases between them. Germline V lookup: CDR1 ENHRY, CDR2 SYGVKD. In nucleotides, the CDR3 is TGTGCCATCAGTGTTAATCGGGAGCAGTACTTC. Translation gives CAISVNREQYF.

This chain uses TRBV9 with TRBJ2-3; D is unresolved. Germline V gene data show CDR1 as SGDLS and CDR2 as YYNGEE. The CDR3 contains 16 residues. Trimming removed 2 bases at V and 0 bases at J, with 13 bases between. The CDR3 bases are TGTGCCAGCAGCGTCCCAGGCGTCTTTAGCACAGATACGCAGTATTTT. Translating it yields CASSVPGVFSTDTQYF.

The chain recombines TRBV10-3 with TRBJ2-3, with TRBD2 matching 13 bases. V lost 5 bases to trimming and J lost 6 bases; unmatched junction nucleotides: 5. This CDR3 comprises 15 residues. Germline V gene data show CDR1 as ENHRY and CDR2 as SYGVKD. CDR3 loop: CAISRTSGGFDTQYF. CDR3 DNA: TGTGCCATCAGTCGGACTAGCGGGGGTTTTGATACGCAGTATTTT.

V and J are TRBV27 and TRBJ1-2, with 8 nucleotides matching TRBD1. The germline V gene encodes CDR1 MNHEY and CDR2 SMNVEV (reference sequence). There are 14 residues in the CDR3. V was clipped by 4 bases and J by 4 bases; unmatched bases: 5. CDR3 in amino acids: CASSSGGLGYGYTF. In DNA, the CDR3 is TGTGCCAGCAGTTCAGGGGGCCTGGGCTATGGCTACACCTTC.

This chain uses TRBV2 with TRBJ1-4, with 7 bases lining up with TRBD1. After removal of 2 bases from V and 5 bases from J, the junction contained 8 bases not matched to a gene. Germline V CDR1 and CDR2: SNHLY, FYNNEI. The CDR3 length is 16 residues. The CDR3 here is CASSELGTDFNEKLFF. The CDR3, as DNA: TGTGCCAGCAGTGAATTAGGGACAGACTTCAATGAAAAACTGTTTTTT.

The rearrangement joins TRBV6-5 to TRBJ2-5; perhaps TRBD2 as D (5 bases). The CDR3 has 14 residues. Germline V CDR1 and CDR2: MNHEY, SVGAGI. The germline V and J ends were trimmed by 5 bases and 4 bases, with 14 bases remaining between them. The CDR3 is CASSRPGRGETQYF. In nucleotides, the CDR3 is TGTGCCAGCAGTCGACCCGGTCGGGGAGAGACCCAGTACTTC.

This clone appeared once. The V call is TRBV4-3, the J call TRBJ2-1, with D perhaps matching TRBD1 (6 bases). Between the trimmed V and J ends, which lost 0 bases and 12 bases, there was a span of 27 bases. CDR1 is LGHNA, CDR2 YSLEER, per germline. This CDR3 has 18 residues. CDR3 loop: CASSQDRPGQGFRMRQFF. The CDR3 nucleotides are TGCGCCAGCAGCCAAGACCGCCCCGGGCAGGGGTTTCGTATGCGGCAGTTCTTC.

The chain uses TRBV7-7 and TRBJ1-1, with 10 bases matching TRBD1. V was clipped by 5 bases and J by 8 bases; unmatched bases: 14. Germline assignment: CDR1 SSHAT and CDR2 FNYEAQ (reference sequence). CDR3 length equals 16 residues. Here the CDR3 reads CASSPMSGQGFFEAFF. The DNA for the CDR3 is TGTGCCAGCAGCCCTATGTCGGGACAGGGGTTTTTCGAAGCTTTCTTT.

V usage is TRBV6-5 and J usage is TRBJ1-2; D is possibly TRBD1 (6 bases). V shed 4 bases and J shed 6 bases, with 18 bases lying between them. From germline, CDR1 is MNHEY and CDR2 SVGAGI. The CDR3 extends over 15 amino acids. CDR3 bases: TGTGCCAGCAGTTCCGGGACGTTAGAGGGGGATGGCTACACCTTC. Protein: CASSSGTLEGDGYTF.

V gene TRBV6-5 combines with J gene TRBJ2-7; maybe TRBD2 (5 bases). The CDR3 sequence is 13 residues long. V was cut by 2 bases and J by 7 bases, with 12 bases left in between. The germline gives CDR1 MNHEY, CDR2 SVGAGI. DNA for the CDR3: TGTGCCAGCAGTTACAACGGGGTCGGGGAGCAGTACTTC. Translation gives CASSYNGVGEQYF.